What follows is one TCR beta chain and its context. The target antigen is unknown. The data were obtained in a study of Ad26.COV2.S vaccination and SARS-CoV-2 variants. General observations from the study: Total T cell responses may have been underestimated by the TCR breadth and depth analyses. Vaccine recipients surpassed placebo recipients in spike-specific TCR breadth.

Sequenced by immunoSEQ multiplex PCR; TCRdb stores in-frame clones only, minus some. The repertoire consists of hundreds of thousands of clones, with 92% occurring once and the leading ten covering 1.5% to 2%. The CDR3 totals 15 residues. J was trimmed by 8 bases and V by 2 bases; bases with no gene match: 13. CDR1 and CDR2 from the germline V gene are GTSNPN and SVGIG (reference sequence). This sample's treatment: around 19 received Ad26.COV2.S at low or high dose, single or two shots; a few received placebo; per-sample allocation not given. The study sampled participants on day 63 after the first vaccine or placebo injection.

V usage is TRBV30 and J usage is TRBJ1-2; TRBD1 matches at 8 bases. The source of this sequence is a person aged 18-65 years who received the Ad26.COV2.S COVID-19 vaccine or a placebo. Material: peripheral blood, obtained in a trial of Ad26.COV2.S vaccine versus placebo. The CDR3 is CAWSTRTGRAEGYTF. CDR3 DNA: TGTGCCTGGAGTACTAGGACAGGGAGGGCGGAAGGCTACACCTTC.